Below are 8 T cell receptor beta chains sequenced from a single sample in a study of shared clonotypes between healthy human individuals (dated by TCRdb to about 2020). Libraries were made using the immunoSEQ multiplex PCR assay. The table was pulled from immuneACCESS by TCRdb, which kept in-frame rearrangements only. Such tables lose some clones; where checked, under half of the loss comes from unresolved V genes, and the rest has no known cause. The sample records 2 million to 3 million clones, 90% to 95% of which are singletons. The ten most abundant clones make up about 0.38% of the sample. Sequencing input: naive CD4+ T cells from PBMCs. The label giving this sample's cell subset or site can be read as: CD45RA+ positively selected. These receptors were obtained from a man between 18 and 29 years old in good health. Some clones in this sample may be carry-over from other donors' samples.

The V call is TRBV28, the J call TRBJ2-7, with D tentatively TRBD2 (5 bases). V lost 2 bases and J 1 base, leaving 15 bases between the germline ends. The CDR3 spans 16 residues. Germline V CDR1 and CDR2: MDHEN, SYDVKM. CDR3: CASSLTPGKVSYEQYF. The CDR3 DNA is TGTGCCAGCAGTTTAACCCCGGGGAAGGTTTCCTACGAGCAGTACTTC. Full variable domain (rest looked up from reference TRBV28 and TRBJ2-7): DVKVTQSSRYLVKRTGEKVFLECVQDMDHENMFWYRQDPGLGLRLIYFSYDVKMKEKGDIPEGYSVSREKKERFSLILESASTNQTSMYLCASSLTPGKVSYEQYFGPGTRLTVT.

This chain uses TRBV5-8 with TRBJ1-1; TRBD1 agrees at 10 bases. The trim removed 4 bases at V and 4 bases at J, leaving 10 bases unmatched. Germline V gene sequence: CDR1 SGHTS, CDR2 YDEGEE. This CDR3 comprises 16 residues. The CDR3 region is CASSDVTGGGITEAFF. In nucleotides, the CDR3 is TGTGCCAGCAGCGACGTGACAGGGGGCGGAATCACTGAAGCTTTCTTT.

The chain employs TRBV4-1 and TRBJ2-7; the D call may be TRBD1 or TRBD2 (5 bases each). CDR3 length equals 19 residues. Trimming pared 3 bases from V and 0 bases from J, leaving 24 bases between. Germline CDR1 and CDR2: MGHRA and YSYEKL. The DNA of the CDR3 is TGCGCCAGCAGCCAGCAAGGCCCTGCTTCTTCGGGACCCTCCTACGAGCAGTACTTC. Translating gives CASSQQGPASSGPSYEQYF.

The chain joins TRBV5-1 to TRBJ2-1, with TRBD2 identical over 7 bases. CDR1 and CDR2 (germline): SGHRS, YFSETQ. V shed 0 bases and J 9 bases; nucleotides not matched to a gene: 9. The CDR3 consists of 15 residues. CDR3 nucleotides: TGCGCCAGCAGCTTGGTTTTTGGCGGGAGTGTTGAGCAGTTCTTC. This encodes CASSLVFGGSVEQFF. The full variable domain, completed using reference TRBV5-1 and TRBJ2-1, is KAGVTQTPRYLIKTRGQQVTLSCSPISGHRSVSWYQQTPGQGLQFLFEYFSETQRNKGNFPGRFSGRQFSNSRSEMNVSTLELGDSALYLCASSLVFGGSVEQFFGPGTRLTVL.

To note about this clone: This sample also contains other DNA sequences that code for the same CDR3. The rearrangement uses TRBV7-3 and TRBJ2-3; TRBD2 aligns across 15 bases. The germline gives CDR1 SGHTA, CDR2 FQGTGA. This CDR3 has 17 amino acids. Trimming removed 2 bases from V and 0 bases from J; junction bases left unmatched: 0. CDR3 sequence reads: CASSLGLAGGSTDTQYF. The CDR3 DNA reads TGTGCCAGCAGCTTAGGACTAGCGGGAGGGAGCACAGATACGCAGTATTTT.

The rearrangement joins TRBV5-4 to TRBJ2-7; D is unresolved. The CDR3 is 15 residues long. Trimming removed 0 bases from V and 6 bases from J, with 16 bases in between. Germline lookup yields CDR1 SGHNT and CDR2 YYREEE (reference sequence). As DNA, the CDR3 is TGTGCCAGCAGCTTGGGTGGGCTATTACTTCGCGAGCAGTACTTC. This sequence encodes CASSLGGLLLREQYF. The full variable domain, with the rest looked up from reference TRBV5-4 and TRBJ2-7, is ETGVTQSPTHLIKTRGQQVTLRCSSQSGHNTVSWYQQALGQGPQFIFQYYREEENGRGNFPPRFSGLQFPNYSSELNVNALELDDSALYLCASSLGGLLLREQYFGPGTRLTVT.

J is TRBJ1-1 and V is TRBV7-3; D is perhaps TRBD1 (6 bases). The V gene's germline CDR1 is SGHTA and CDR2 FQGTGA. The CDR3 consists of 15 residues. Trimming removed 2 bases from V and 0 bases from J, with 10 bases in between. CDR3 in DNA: TGTGCCAGCAGCTTAGGGGGGCAGGTGAACACTGAAGCTTTCTTT. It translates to CASSLGGQVNTEAFF. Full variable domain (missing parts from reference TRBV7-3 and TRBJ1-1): GAGVSQTPSNKVTEKGKYVELRCDPISGHTALYWYRQSLGQGPEFLIYFQGTGAADDSGLPNDRFFAVRPEGSVSTLKIQRTERGDSAVYLCASSLGGQVNTEAFFGQGTRLTVV.

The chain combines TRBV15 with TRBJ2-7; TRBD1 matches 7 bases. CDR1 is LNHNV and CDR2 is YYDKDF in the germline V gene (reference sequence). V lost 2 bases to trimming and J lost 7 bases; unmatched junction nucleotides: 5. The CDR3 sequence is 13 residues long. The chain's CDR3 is CATSRRQGREQYF. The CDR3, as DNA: TGTGCCACCAGCAGAAGACAGGGACGTGAGCAGTACTTC.